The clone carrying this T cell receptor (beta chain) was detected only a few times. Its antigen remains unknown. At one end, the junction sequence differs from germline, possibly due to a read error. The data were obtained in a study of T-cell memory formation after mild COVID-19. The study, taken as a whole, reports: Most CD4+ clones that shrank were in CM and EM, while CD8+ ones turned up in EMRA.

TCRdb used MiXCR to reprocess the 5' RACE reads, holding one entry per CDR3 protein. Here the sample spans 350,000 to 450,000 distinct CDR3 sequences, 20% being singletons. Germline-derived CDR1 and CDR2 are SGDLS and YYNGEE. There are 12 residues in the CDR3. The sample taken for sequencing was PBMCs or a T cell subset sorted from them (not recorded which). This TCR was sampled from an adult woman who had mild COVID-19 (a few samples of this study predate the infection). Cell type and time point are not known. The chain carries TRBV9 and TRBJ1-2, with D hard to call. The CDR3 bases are TGTGCCAGCAGCGGATCCCCTCGGGAGGTAGACTTC. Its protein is CASSGSPREVDF.